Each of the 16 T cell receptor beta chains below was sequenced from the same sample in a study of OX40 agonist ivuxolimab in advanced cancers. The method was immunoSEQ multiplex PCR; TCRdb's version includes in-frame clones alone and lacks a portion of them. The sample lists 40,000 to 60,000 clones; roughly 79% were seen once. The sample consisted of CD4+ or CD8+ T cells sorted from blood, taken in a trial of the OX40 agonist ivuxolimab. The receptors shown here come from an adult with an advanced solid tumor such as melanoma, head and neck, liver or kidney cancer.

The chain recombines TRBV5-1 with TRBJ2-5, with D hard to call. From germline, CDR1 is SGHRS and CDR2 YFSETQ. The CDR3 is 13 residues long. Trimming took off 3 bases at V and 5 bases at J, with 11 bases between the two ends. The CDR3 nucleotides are TGCGCCAGCAGCTCGGGCCTCCGGGAGACCCAGTACTTC. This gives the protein CASSSGLRETQYF. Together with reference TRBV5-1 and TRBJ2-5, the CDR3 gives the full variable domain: KAGVTQTPRYLIKTRGQQVTLSCSPISGHRSVSWYQQTPGQGLQFLFEYFSETQRNKGNFPGRFSGRQFSNSRSEMNVSTLELGDSALYLCASSSGLRETQYFGPGTRLLVL.

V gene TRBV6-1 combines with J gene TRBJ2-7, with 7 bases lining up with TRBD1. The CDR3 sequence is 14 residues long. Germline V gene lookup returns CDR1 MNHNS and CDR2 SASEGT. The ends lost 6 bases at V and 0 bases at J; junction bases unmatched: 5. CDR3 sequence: CASSLGQSSYEQYF. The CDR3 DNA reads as TGTGCCAGCAGCTTGGGACAGAGCTCCTACGAGCAGTACTTC.

The CDR3 is CAWSRGAGGNTEAFF. The DNA for the CDR3 is TGTGCCTGGAGTAGGGGGGCTGGGGGGAACACTGAAGCTTTCTTT. The chain uses TRBV30 and TRBJ1-1; tentative D call: TRBD1 (6 bases). With 2 bases removed from V and 1 base from J, the gap between germline ends came to 14 bases. This CDR3 has 15 residues. CDR1 is GTSNPN and CDR2 is SVGIG in the germline V gene (reference sequence).

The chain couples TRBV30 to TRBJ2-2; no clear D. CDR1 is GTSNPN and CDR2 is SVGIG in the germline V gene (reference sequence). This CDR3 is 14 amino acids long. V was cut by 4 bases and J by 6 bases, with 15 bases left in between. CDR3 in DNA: TGTGCCTGGACTAAGGGAACCCATCCCGGGGAGCTGTTTTTT. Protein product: CAWTKGTHPGELFF.

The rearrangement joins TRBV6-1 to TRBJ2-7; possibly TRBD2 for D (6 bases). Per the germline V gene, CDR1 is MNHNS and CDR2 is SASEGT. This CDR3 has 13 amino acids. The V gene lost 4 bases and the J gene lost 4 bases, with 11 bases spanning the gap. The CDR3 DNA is TGTGCCAGCAGTGTTTGGGGAGGATACGAGCAGTACTTC. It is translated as CASSVWGGYEQYF.

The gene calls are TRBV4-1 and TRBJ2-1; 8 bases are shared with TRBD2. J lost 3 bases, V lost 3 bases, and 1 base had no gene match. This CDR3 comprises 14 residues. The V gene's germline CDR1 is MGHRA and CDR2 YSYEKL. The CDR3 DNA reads TGCGCCAGCAGCCAGGGACTAGGCTACAATGAGCAGTTCTTC. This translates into CASSQGLGYNEQFF.

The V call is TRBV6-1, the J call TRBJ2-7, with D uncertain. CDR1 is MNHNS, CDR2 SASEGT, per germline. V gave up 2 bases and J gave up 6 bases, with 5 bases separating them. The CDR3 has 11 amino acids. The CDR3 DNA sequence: TGTGCCAGCAGTGAATTTAGCGAGCAGTACTTC. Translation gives CASSEFSEQYF.

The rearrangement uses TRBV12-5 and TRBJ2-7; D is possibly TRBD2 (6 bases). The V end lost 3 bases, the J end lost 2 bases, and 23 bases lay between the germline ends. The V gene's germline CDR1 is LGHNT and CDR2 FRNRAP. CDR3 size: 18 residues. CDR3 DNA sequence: TGTGCTAGTGGTTTCGTTCTGGAGGGGCAGGTCCTTACCTACGAGCAGTACTTC. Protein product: CASGFVLEGQVLTYEQYF.

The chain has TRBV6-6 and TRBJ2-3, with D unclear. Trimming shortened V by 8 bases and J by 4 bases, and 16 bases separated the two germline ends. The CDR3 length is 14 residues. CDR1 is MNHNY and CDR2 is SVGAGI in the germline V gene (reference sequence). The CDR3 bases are TGTGCCAGCGCCCCCCCTGGCCTCCCAGATACGCAGTATTTT. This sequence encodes CASAPPGLPDTQYF.

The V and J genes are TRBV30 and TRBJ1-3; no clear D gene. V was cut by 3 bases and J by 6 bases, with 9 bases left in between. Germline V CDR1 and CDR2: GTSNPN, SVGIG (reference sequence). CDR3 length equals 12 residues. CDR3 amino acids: CAWSPGPNTIYF. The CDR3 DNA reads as TGTGCCTGGAGCCCGGGCCCAAACACCATATATTTT.

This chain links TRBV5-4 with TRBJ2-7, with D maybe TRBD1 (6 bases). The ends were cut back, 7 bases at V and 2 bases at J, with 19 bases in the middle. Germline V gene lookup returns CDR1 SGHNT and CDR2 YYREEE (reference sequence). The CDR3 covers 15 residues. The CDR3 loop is CASAGGGDVTYEQYF. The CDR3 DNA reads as TGTGCCAGCGCCGGTGGGGGCGACGTAACCTACGAGCAGTACTTC.

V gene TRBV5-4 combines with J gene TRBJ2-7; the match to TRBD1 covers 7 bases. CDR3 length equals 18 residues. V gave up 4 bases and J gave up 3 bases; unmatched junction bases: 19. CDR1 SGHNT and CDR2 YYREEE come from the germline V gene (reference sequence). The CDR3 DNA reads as TGTGCCAGCAGCCTTGGACAGGTTCTCCCCTTAGGAAGCTACGAGCAGTACTTC. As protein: CASSLGQVLPLGSYEQYF.

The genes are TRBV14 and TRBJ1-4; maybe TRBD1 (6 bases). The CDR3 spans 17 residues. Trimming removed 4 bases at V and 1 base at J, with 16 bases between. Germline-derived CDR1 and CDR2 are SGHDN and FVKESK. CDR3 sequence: CASSPRDTRLTNEKLFF. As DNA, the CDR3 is TGTGCCAGCAGCCCGCGGGACACGAGATTAACTAATGAAAAACTGTTTTTT. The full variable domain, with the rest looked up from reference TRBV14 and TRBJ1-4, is EAGVTQFPSHSVIEKGQTVTLRCDPISGHDNLYWYRRVMGKEIKFLLHFVKESKQDESGMPNNRFLAERTGGTYSTLKVQPAELEDSGVYFCASSPRDTRLTNEKLFFGSGTQLSVL.

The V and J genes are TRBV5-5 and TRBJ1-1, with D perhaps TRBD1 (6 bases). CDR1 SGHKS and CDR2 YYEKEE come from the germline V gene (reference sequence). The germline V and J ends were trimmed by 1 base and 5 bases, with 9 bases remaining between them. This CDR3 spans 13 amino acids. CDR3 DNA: TGTGCCAGCAGCTTGAGAGGGGGAACTGAAGCTTTCTTT. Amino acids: CASSLRGGTEAFF.

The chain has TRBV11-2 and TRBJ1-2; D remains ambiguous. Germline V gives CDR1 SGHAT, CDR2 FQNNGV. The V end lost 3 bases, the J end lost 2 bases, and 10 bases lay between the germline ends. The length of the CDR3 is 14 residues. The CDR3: CASSFNSENYGYTF. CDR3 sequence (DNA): TGTGCCAGCAGCTTTAACAGCGAGAACTATGGCTACACCTTC. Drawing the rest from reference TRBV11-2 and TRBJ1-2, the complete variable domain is EAGVAQSPRYKIIEKRQSVAFWCNPISGHATLYWYQQILGQGPKLLIQFQNNGVVDDSQLPKDRFSAERLKGVDSTLKIQPAKLEDSAVYLCASSFNSENYGYTFGSGTRLTVV.

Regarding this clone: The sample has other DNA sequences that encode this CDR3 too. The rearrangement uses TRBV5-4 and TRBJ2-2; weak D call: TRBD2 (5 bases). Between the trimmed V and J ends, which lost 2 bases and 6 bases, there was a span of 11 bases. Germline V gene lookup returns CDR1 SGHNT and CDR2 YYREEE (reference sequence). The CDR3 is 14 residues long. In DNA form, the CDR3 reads TGTGCCAGCAGCTTAGATACTAGTGCCGGGGAGCTGTTTTTT. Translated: CASSLDTSAGELFF.